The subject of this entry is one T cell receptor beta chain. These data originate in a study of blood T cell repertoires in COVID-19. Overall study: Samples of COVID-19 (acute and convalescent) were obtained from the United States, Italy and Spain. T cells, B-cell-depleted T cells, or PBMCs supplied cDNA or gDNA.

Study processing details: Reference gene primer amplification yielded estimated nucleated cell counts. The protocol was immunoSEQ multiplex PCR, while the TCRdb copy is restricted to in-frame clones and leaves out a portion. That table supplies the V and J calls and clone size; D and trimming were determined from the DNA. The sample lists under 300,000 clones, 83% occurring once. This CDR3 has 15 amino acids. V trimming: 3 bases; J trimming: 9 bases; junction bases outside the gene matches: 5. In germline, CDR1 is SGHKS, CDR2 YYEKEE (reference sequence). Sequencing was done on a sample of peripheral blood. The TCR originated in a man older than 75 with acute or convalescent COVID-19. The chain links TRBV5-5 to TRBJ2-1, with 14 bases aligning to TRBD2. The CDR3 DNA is TGTGCCAGCAGCTGGACTAGCGGGGGGCCGGGTGAGCAGTTCTTC. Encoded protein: CASSWTSGGPGEQFF. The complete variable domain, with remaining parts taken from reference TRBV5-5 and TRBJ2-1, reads DAGVTQSPTHLIKTRGQQVTLRCSPISGHKSVSWYQQVLGQGPQFIFQYYEKEERGRGNFPDRFSARQFPNYSSELNVNALLLGDSALYLCASSWTSGGPGEQFFGPGTRLTVL.